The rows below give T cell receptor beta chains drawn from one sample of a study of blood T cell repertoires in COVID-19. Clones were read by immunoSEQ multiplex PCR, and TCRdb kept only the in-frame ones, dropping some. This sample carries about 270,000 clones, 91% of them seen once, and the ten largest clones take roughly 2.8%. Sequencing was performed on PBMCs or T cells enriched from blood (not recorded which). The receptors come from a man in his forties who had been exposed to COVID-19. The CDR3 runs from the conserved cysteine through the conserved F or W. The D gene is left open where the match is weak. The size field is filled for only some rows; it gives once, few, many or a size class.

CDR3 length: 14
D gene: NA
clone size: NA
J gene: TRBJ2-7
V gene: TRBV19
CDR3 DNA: TGTGCCAGTAGTATGCAGGGGTGGGCCCACGAGCAGTACTTC
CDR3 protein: CASSMQGWAHEQYF

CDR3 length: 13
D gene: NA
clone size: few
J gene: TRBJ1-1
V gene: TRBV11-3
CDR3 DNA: TGTGCCAGCAGTAAAACAGCGAACACTGAAGCTTTCTTT
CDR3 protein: CASSKTANTEAFF

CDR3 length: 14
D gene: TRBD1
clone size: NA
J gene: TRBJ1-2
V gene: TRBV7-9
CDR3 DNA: TGTGCCAGCAGCAGACAGGGGGCATACTATGGCTACACCTTC
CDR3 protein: CASSRQGAYYGYTF

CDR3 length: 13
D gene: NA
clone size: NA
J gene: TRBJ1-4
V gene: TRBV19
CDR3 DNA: TGTGCCAGTAGTATCGGGACTAATGAAAAACTGTTTTTT
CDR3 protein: CASSIGTNEKLFF

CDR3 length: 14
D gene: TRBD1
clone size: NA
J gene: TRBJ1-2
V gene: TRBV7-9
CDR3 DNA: TGTGCCAGCAGCCAGGGACAGGGGGCCGGTGGCTACACCTTC
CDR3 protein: CASSQGQGAGGYTF

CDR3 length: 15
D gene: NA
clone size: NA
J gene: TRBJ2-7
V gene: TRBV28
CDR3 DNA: TGTGCCAGCAGCGCGAGACTAGCAGGGGCCTACGAGCAGTACTTC
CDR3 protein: CASSARLAGAYEQYF

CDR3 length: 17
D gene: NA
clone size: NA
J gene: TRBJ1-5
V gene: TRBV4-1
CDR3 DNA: TGCGCCAGCAGCCAAGAGGAGCCGGTCAATCAAAATCAGCCCCAGCATTTT
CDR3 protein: CASSQEEPVNQNQPQHF

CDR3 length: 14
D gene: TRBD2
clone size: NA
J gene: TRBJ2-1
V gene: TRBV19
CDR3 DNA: TGTGCCACCTCGGGACTAGCGGCCTACAATGAGCAGTTCTTC
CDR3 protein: CATSGLAAYNEQFF

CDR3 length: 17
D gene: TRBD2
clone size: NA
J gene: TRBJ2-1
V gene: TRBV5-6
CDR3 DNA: TGTGCCAGCAGCTACCCCCCCGGGACTAGCTTCGGCAATGAGCAGTTCTTC
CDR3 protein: CASSYPPGTSFGNEQFF

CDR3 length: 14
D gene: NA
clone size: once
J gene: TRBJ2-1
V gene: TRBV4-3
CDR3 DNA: TGCGCCAGCAGCCAAGATTACGGCGGGACTGAGCAGTTCTTC
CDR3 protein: CASSQDYGGTEQFF

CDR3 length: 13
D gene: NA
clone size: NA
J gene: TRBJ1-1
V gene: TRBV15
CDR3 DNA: TGTGCCACCAGCAGAGGTTGGCAGAAGGAAGCTTTCTTT
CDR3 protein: CATSRGWQKEAFF

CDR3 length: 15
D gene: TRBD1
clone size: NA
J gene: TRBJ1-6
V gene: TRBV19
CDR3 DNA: TGTGCCAGTAGTAGTCAGGGGGCCGGGAATTCACCCCTCCACTTT
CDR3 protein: CASSSQGAGNSPLHF

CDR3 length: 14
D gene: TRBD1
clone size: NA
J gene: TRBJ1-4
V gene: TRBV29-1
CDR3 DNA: TGCAGCGTCGCAGAGACAGGGACTAATGAAAAACTGTTTTTT
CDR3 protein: CSVAETGTNEKLFF

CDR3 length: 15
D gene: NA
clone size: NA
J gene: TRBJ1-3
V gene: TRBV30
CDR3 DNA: TGTGCCTGGAGTCGTACAGGGAGCTCTGGAAACACCATATATTTT
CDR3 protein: CAWSRTGSSGNTIYF

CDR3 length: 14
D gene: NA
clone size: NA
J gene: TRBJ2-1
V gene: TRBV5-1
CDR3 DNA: TGCGCCAGCAGCTTGGTTGCGGGTTACAATGAGCAGTTCTTC
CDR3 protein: CASSLVAGYNEQFF

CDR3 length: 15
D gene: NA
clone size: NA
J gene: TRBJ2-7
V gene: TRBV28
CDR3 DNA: TGTGCCAGCAGTTTATCCAGCGGGCCCTCCTACGAGCAGTACTTC
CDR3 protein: CASSLSSGPSYEQYF

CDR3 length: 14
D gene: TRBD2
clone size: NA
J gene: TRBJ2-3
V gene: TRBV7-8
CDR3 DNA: TGTGCCAGCAGCTACGCGGGGGGCACAGATACGCAGTATTTT
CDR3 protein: CASSYAGGTDTQYF

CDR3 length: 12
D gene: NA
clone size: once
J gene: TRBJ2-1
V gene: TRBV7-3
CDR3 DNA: TGTGCCAGCAGCTTAACCGCGGATGAGCAGTTCTTC
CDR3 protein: CASSLTADEQFF

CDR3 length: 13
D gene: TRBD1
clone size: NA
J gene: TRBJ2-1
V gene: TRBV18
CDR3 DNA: TGTGCCAGCTCCAGGGACAGGGGGGCTGAGCAGTTCTTC
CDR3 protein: CASSRDRGAEQFF

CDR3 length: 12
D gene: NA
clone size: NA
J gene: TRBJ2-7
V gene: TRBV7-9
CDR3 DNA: TGTGCCAGCAGCGAAGGGGTGTACGAGCAGTACTTC
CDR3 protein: CASSEGVYEQYF

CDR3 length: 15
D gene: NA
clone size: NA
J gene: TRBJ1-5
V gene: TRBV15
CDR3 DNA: TGTGCCACCAGCAGCGGTAGCACTGGCAATCAGCCCCAGCATTTT
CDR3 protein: CATSSGSTGNQPQHF

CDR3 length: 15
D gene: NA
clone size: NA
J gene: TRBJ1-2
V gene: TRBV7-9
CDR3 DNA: TGTGCCAGCAGCGAGGGGGAGGGCAGGGTCTATGGCTACACCTTC
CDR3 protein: CASSEGEGRVYGYTF

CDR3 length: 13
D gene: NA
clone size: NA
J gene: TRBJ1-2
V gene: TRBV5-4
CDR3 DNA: TGTGCCAGCAGCTTGCAAACAGACTATGGCTACACCTTC
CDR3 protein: CASSLQTDYGYTF

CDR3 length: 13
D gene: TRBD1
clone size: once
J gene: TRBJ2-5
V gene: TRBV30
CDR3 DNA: TGTGCCTGCCCGGGACAGGGGCTGGAGACCCAGTACTTC
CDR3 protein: CACPGQGLETQYF

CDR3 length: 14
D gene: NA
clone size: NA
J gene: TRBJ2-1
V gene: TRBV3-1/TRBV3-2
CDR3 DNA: TGTGCCAGCAGCCAAGATGAAGCGTTCGGTACACAGTTCTTC
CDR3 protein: CASSQDEAFGTQFF